This section outlines one T cell receptor (beta chain) sequence together with its context. With 2 bases removed from V and 7 bases from J, the gap between germline ends came to 9 bases. The CDR3 contains 14 residues. The germline gives CDR1 MNHEY, CDR2 SVGAGI. The sample belongs to a study of technical replicates of blood from a few donors. Repertoires were generated with immunoSEQ multiplex PCR, while TCRdb's copy carries only in-frame clones and drops some. Of tens of thousands of clones listed, approximately 93% were seen once; the top ten hold 0.24%. J is TRBJ1-6 and V is TRBV6-5; D is ambiguous. This sequence originates from a human donor in good health. The specimen sequenced was T cells isolated from PBMCs. In nucleotides, the CDR3 is TGTGCCAGCAGTTACCCCAGGTTAAATTCACCCCTCCACTTT. Residues: CASSYPRLNSPLHF.